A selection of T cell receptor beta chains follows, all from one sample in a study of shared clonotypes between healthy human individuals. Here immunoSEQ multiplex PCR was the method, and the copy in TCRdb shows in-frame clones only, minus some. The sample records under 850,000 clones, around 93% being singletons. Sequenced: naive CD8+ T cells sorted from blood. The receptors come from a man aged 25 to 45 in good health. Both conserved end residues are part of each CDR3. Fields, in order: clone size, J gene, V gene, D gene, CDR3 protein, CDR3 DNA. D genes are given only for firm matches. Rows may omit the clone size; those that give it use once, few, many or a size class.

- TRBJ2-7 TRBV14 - CASSPHFYEQYF TGTGCCAGCAGCCCCCATTTTTACGAGCAGTACTTC
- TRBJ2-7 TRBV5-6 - CASSLRGSYEQYF TGTGCCAGCAGCTTGCGGGGCTCCTACGAGCAGTACTTC
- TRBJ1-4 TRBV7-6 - CASSLIKGQALGTNEKLFF TGTGCCAGCAGCTTAATAAAGGGGCAGGCGCTCGGGACTAATGAAAAACTGTTTTTT
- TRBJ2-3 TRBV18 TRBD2 CASSPPAGANTDTQYF TGTGCCAGCTCACCACCAGCGGGAGCGAACACAGATACGCAGTATTTT
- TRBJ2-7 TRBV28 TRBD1 CASSLGGQGIYEQYF TGTGCCAGCAGTTTGGGGGGACAGGGTATCTACGAGCAGTACTTC
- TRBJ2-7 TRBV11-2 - CASSFGADYEQYF TGTGCCAGCAGCTTTGGGGCAGACTACGAGCAGTACTTC
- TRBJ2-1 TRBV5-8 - CASSLGRSDEQFF TGTGCCAGCAGCTTGGGCAGGTCTGATGAGCAGTTCTTC
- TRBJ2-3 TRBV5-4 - CASSHRGLLDTQYF TGTGCCAGCAGCCACCGGGGCCTCTTAGATACGCAGTATTTT
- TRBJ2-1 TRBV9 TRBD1 CASSARTGVGHNEQFF TGTGCCAGCAGCGCGCGGACAGGGGTTGGGCACAATGAGCAGTTCTTC
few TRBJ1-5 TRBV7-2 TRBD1 CASSYAGTGINQPQHF TGTGCCAGCAGCTACGCCGGGACAGGGATAAATCAGCCCCAGCATTTT
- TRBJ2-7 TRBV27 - CASRGSHEQYF TGTGCCAGCAGGGGATCGCATGAGCAGTACTTC
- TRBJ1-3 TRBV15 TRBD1 CATSSDRPRDRAGNTIYF TGTGCCACCAGCAGTGATCGGCCCCGGGACAGGGCTGGAAACACCATATATTTT
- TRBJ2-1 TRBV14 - CASSLRVNPYNEQFF TGTGCCAGCAGCTTGCGGGTCAATCCCTACAATGAGCAGTTCTTC
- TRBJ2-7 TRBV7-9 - CASSTESSLQYF TGTGCCAGCAGCACAGAGTCTTCATTGCAGTACTTC
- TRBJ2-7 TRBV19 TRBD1 CASSIQGALHEQYF TGTGCCAGTAGTATCCAGGGGGCGCTTCACGAGCAGTACTTC
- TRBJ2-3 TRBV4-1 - CASSQAPISGLHTDTQYF TGCGCCAGCAGCCAAGCCCCCATCAGCGGACTACACACAGATACGCAGTATTTT
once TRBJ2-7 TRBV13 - CASSLDQNDYEQYF TGTGCCAGCAGCTTGGACCAGAACGACTACGAGCAGTACTTC
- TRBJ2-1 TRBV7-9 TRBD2 CASSLGLAGSHPQYNEQFF TGTGCCAGCAGCCTGGGACTAGCGGGGAGTCACCCCCAATACAATGAGCAGTTCTTC
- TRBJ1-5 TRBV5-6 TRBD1 CASSFGTGFLHF TGTGCCAGCAGCTTCGGGACAGGGTTTCTGCATTTT
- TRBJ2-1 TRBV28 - CASRANNEQFF TGTGCCAGCAGAGCGAACAATGAGCAGTTCTTC
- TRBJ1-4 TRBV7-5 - CARSSPPLGLGEKLFF TGTGCCAGAAGCTCCCCGCCCTTAGGGCTCGGAGAAAAACTGTTTTTT
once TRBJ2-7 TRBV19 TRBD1 CASSILVGTGELAYEQYF TGTGCCAGTAGTATTCTTGTCGGGACAGGGGAACTGGCCTACGAGCAGTACTTC
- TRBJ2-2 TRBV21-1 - CASSKVHINGLAGGVNGELFF TGTGCCAGCAGCAAAGTCCATATAAACGGACTAGCGGGAGGAGTGAACGGGGAGCTGTTTTTT
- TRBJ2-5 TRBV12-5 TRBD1 CASGLTLEDTGGSETQYF TGTGCTAGTGGTTTGACATTGGAAGATACAGGGGGAAGTGAGACCCAGTACTTC
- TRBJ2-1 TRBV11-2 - CASSLSDHNEQFF TGTGCCAGCAGCTTATCCGACCATAATGAGCAGTTCTTC
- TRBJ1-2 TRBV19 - CASSIGGEGYTF TGTGCCAGTAGTATCGGGGGAGAAGGCTACACCTTC
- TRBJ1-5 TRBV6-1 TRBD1 CASRDRGRNQPQHF TGTGCCAGCAGGGACAGGGGTCGCAATCAGCCCCAGCATTTT
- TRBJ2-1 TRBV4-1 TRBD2 CASSQLAGESYNEQFF TGCGCCAGCAGCCAATTAGCGGGAGAATCCTACAATGAGCAGTTCTTC
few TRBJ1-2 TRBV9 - CASSGLDYGYTF TGTGCCAGCAGCGGACTGGACTATGGCTACACCTTC
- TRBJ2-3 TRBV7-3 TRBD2 CAILAGGGADTQYF TGTGCCATCTTAGCGGGAGGGGGAGCAGATACGCAGTATTTT
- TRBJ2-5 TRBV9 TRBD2 CASSSGGRGSETQYF TGTGCCAGCAGCTCAGGCGGGAGAGGGTCAGAGACCCAGTACTTC
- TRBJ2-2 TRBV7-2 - CASSLGVAGELFF TGTGCCAGCAGCTTAGGAGTAGCCGGGGAGCTGTTTTTT
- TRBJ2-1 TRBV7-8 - CASSLDFEQFF TGTGCCAGCAGCTTGGACTTTGAGCAGTTCTTC
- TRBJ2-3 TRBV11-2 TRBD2 CASSLVGLAGSTDTQYF TGTGCCAGCAGCTTAGTGGGACTAGCGGGGAGCACAGATACGCAGTATTTT
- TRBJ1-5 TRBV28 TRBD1 CASSIQGRGNQPQHF TGTGCCAGCAGCATACAGGGGCGGGGCAATCAGCCCCAGCATTTT
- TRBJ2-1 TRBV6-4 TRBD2 CASSDTSGGNEQFF TGTGCCAGCAGTGACACTAGCGGGGGAAATGAGCAGTTCTTC
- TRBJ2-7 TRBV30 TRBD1 CAWSLDRGGTYEQYF TGTGCCTGGAGTTTGGACAGGGGCGGGACCTACGAGCAGTACTTC
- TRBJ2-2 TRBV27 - CASSTGNTGELFF TGTGCCAGCAGTACAGGCAACACCGGGGAGCTGTTTTTT
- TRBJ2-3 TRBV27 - CASSLPRTDTQYF TGTGCCAGCAGTTTACCCCGCACAGATACGCAGTATTTT
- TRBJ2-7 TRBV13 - CASSLGAEEEQYF TGTGCCAGCAGCTTGGGTGCAGAGGAGGAGCAGTACTTC
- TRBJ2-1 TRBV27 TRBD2 CASSPYSGTSRDEQFF TGTGCCAGCAGTCCCTACTCCGGGACTAGTCGCGATGAGCAGTTCTTC
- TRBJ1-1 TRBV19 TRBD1 CASSIDGTGVDTEAFF TGTGCCAGTAGTATCGACGGGACAGGGGTGGACACTGAAGCTTTCTTT
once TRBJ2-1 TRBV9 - CASSGGSSYNEQFF TGTGCCAGCAGCGGGGGTAGCTCCTACAATGAGCAGTTCTTC
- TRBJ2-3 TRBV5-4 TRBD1 CASSGGTGFPDTQYF TGTGCCAGCAGCGGCGGGACAGGGTTCCCAGATACGCAGTATTTT
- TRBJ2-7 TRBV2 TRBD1 CASSQGASYEQYF TGTGCCAGCAGCCAGGGGGCCTCCTACGAGCAGTACTTC
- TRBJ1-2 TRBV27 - CASSPGTAYRGYTF TGTGCCAGCAGCCCCGGGACGGCTTATAGGGGCTACACCTTC
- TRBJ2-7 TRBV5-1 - CASSLGGQDYSYEQYF TGCGCCAGCAGCTTGGGTGGGCAGGATTACTCCTACGAGCAGTACTTC
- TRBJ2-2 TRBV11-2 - CASSRPYTGELFF TGTGCCAGCAGCCGGCCCTACACCGGGGAGCTGTTTTTT
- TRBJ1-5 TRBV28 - CASSLEGQSDDSNQPQHF TGTGCCAGCAGTTTAGAGGGTCAATCGGACGATAGCAATCAGCCCCAGCATTTT
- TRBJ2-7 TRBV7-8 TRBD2 CASSPMTSASSYEQYF TGTGCCAGCAGCCCGATGACTAGCGCGAGCTCCTACGAGCAGTACTTC
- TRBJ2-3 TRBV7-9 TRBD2 CASSLIGGRETDTQYF TGTGCCAGCAGCTTAATCGGCGGGAGGGAAACAGATACGCAGTATTTT
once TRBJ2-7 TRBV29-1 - CSVGTPNSYEQYF TGCAGCGTGGGGACACCAAACTCCTACGAGCAGTACTTC
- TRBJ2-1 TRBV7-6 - CASSSSWVEQFF TGTGCCAGCAGCTCAAGTTGGGTCGAGCAGTTCTTC
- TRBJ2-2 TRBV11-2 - CASSLASLAAGELFF TGTGCCAGCAGCTTAGCATCCTTAGCGGCCGGGGAGCTGTTTTTT
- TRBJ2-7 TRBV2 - CASSDPTGTSYEQYF TGTGCCAGCAGTGATCCGACGGGGACAAGCTACGAGCAGTACTTC
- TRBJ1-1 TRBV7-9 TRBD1 CASSASTGSEAFF TGTGCCAGCAGCGCCTCGACAGGGAGTGAAGCTTTCTTT
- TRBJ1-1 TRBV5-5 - CASSLYRENTEAFF TGTGCCAGCAGCTTGTACAGGGAGAACACTGAAGCTTTCTTT
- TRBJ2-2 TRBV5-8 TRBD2 CASSPGTTNTGELFF TGTGCCAGCAGCCCCGGGACTACCAACACCGGGGAGCTGTTTTTT
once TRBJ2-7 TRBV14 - CASSYDPTGVGEQYF TGTGCCAGCAGCTATGACCCTACGGGGGTGGGCGAGCAGTACTTC